The 14 T cell receptor beta chains below all came from one sample that was sequenced in a study of Graves' ophthalmopathy and Graves' hyperthyroidism. Transcripts of RNA were the source for amplifying TCR beta CDR3 regions. First-round RT-PCR used HTBI primers; second-round multiplex PCR followed. Via MiXCR, TCRdb re-called the multiplex PCR reads, giving one row per CDR3 protein. Here the sample spans approximately 410,000 distinct CDR3 sequences, roughly 15% being singletons. Material for sequencing was peripheral blood. Every receptor here comes from a young woman with stable Graves' hyperthyroidism.

This clonotype was recorded many times. The V call is TRBV12-3 or TRBV12-4, the J call TRBJ2-2, with D possibly TRBD1 on 6 matching bases. Trimming shortened V by 7 bases and J by 1 base, and 13 bases separated the two germline ends. The length of the CDR3 is 15 residues. CDR3 in amino acids: CASTLQGLNTGELFF. The CDR3 DNA follows: TGTGCCAGCACCCTACAGGGCTTGAACACCGGGGAGCTGTTTTTT.

On this clonotype: The junction departs from germline at one end; a sequencing error may be responsible. V gene TRBV14 combines with J gene TRBJ1-2, with D hard to call. CDR1 and CDR2 (germline): SGHDN, FVKESK. The length of the CDR3 is 13 residues. The DNA of the CDR3 is TGTGCCAGCAGCCAAGGGAAAGTCTATGGCCACACCTTC. It specifies CASSQGKVYGHTF.

The V gene is TRBV6-5, the J gene TRBJ1-1; D may be TRBD1 (6 bases). This CDR3 region has 13 residues. V gave up 4 bases and J gave up 5 bases, with 11 bases separating them. The V gene's germline CDR1 is MNHEY and CDR2 SVGAGI. CDR3: CASSSSGETEAFF. The CDR3 coding sequence is TGTGCCAGCAGTTCGTCAGGGGAAACTGAAGCTTTCTTT.

The V and J genes are TRBV6-4 and TRBJ2-2; a weak D match, TRBD1 (5 bases). Trimming took 0 bases from V and 4 from J, leaving 15 bases between them. Germline V CDR1 and CDR2: MRHNA, SNTAGT. The CDR3 has 17 residues. CDR3 protein: CASSDSIVRVGTGELFF. CDR3 DNA: TGTGCCAGCAGTGACTCGATAGTCAGGGTTGGCACCGGGGAGCTGTTTTTT.

The chain joins TRBV7-6 to TRBJ2-2; D not resolved. CDR3 size: 13 residues. Trimming took 2 bases from V and 6 from J, leaving 7 bases between them. Germline values: CDR1 SGHVS, CDR2 FNYEAQ. The CDR3 DNA is TGTGCCAGCAGCTTATTTGGGTCCGGGGAGCTGTTTTTT. Encoded protein: CASSLFGSGELFF.

This clonotype was seen at least ten times. V and J are TRBV24-1 and TRBJ1-5, with D tentatively TRBD1 (5 bases). V was clipped by 4 bases and J by 6 bases, with 9 bases between them. Germline V gene data show CDR1 as KGHDR and CDR2 as SFDVKD. The CDR3 is 13 residues long. Here the CDR3 reads CATSDRAGQPQHF. CDR3 coding DNA: TGTGCCACCAGTGACAGGGCGGGTCAGCCCCAGCATTTT.

This clonotype was observed a handful of times. A much larger clonotype is one base distant, so this may be a read error. The rearrangement joins TRBV2 to TRBJ1-1; unclear D gene. CDR1 is SNHLY and CDR2 is FYNNEI in the germline V gene. This CDR3 spans 13 amino acids. The CDR3 bases are TGTACCAGCAGTCAAAAGGCGAACACTGAAGCTTTCTTT. This gives the protein CTSSQKANTEAFF.

This clonotype was recorded many times. The chain joins TRBV11-2 to TRBJ1-1, with 9 bases that match TRBD1. CDR1 is SGHAT and CDR2 is FQNNGV in the germline V gene. This CDR3 has 16 amino acids. V lost 5 bases, J lost 6 bases, and 13 bases stayed unmatched. The CDR3 sequence is CASSPGQGMGKPEAFF. Written as DNA, the CDR3 is TGTGCCAGCAGCCCAGGACAGGGGATGGGGAAACCTGAAGCTTTCTTT.

In this sample, this clonotype turned up many times. This rearrangement joins TRBV12-3 or TRBV12-4 to TRBJ1-1; D is unclear. The ends were cut back, 5 bases at V and 3 bases at J, with 7 bases in the middle. The CDR3 contains 12 residues. CDR3 sequence reads: CASSPWDTEAFF. As DNA, the CDR3 is TGTGCCAGCAGTCCCTGGGACACTGAAGCTTTCTTT.

J is TRBJ2-5 and V is TRBV6-2 or TRBV6-3; 7 bases are shared with TRBD2. Trimming cost V 6 bases and J 2 bases; bases outside gene matches: 6. Per germline, CDR1 MNHEY and CDR2 SVGEGT. There are 14 residues in the CDR3. The CDR3 DNA reads as TGTGCCAGCAGAGGGAGCGGGGAGCAAGAGACCCAGTACTTC. Its protein is CASRGSGEQETQYF.

J is TRBJ1-1 and V is TRBV19, with a weak D call TRBD1 (5 bases). The V gene's germline CDR1 is LNHDA and CDR2 SQIVND (reference sequence). The CDR3 is 16 residues long. Trimming removed 4 bases at V and 1 base at J, with 16 bases between. In nucleotides, the CDR3 is TGTGCCAGTAGTAATAGAATTCTTGGGGGGAACACTGAAGCTTTCTTT. Its translation: CASSNRILGGNTEAFF. The entire variable domain, with the rest obtained from reference TRBV19 and TRBJ1-1, is as follows: DGGITQSPKYLFRKEGQNVTLSCEQNLNHDAMYWYRQDPGQGLRLIYYSQIVNDFQKGDIAEGYSVSREKKESFPLTVTSAQKNPTAFYLCASSNRILGGNTEAFFGQGTRLTVV.

This clonotype was recorded many times. V and J are TRBV6-5 and TRBJ1-6; 10 positions agree with TRBD1. J was trimmed by 8 bases and V by 0 bases; bases with no gene match: 4. CDR3 size: 16 residues. Germline V gene data show CDR1 as MNHEY and CDR2 as SVGAGI. CDR3 coding DNA: TGTGCCAGCAGTTACTCGATGACAGGGGGCGATTCACCCCTCCACTTT. As protein: CASSYSMTGGDSPLHF.

This clonotype was detected many times. This chain links TRBV27 with TRBJ1-2; D is unclear. In germline, CDR1 is MNHEY, CDR2 SMNVEV (reference sequence). V was trimmed by 4 bases and J by 5 bases, leaving 14 bases between them. This CDR3 spans 14 amino acids. CDR3 coding DNA: TGTGCCAGCAGTTCACCCTCTCGACAATATGGCTACACCTTC. It encodes CASSSPSRQYGYTF.

In its sample, this clonotype was seen many times. The V gene is TRBV19, the J gene TRBJ1-5; a possible D gene is TRBD1 (6 bases). From germline, CDR1 is LNHDA and CDR2 SQIVND (reference sequence). The V end was cut by 8 bases, the J end by 5 bases, with 10 bases between. The CDR3 runs to 12 residues. The CDR3 sequence: CASEGGHQPQHF. CDR3 nucleotide sequence: TGTGCCAGTGAGGGGGGTCATCAGCCCCAGCATTTT. The whole variable domain, filled in from reference TRBV19 and TRBJ1-5, reads DGGITQSPKYLFRKEGQNVTLSCEQNLNHDAMYWYRQDPGQGLRLIYYSQIVNDFQKGDIAEGYSVSREKKESFPLTVTSAQKNPTAFYLCASEGGHQPQHFGDGTRLSIL.